The 20 T cell receptor beta chains in this list originate from one sample, sequenced in a study of cytomegalovirus exposure and HLA in healthy donors. The PCR made use of 60 Vbeta and 13 Jbeta primers. Using immunoSEQ multiplex PCR, the repertoire was profiled, and TCRdb retains in-frame clones only, with some absent. The table includes approximately 150,000 clones, 80% to 85% detected once. The sample was PBMCs. The source of these receptors is a middle-aged man in good health and CMV-seropositive.

The V gene is TRBV10-3, the J gene TRBJ1-2; TRBD1 aligns across 7 bases. J was trimmed by 1 base and V by 5 bases; bases with no gene match: 7. Germline V CDR1 and CDR2: ENHRY, SYGVKD. The CDR3 spans 15 residues. CDR3 amino acids: CAISRGTDSNYGYTF. Here the CDR3 DNA reads TGTGCCATCAGTAGGGGGACAGACAGTAACTATGGCTACACCTTC.

CDR3 DNA sequence: TGCGCCAGCGGGGTACAGACAGGGTACGGCGGGGAGCTGTTTTTT. Amino acids: CASGVQTGYGGELFF. The rearrangement uses TRBV5-1 and TRBJ2-2; 7 nucleotides line up with TRBD1. Trimming removed 7 bases from V and 7 bases from J; junction bases left unmatched: 13. CDR1 and CDR2 (germline): SGHRS, YFSETQ. This CDR3 contains 15 residues.

The rearrangement links TRBV25-1 to TRBJ1-2; no clear D. Per germline, CDR1 MGHDK and CDR2 SYGVNS. The CDR3 totals 14 residues. V was pared by 4 bases and J by 0 bases, with 9 bases between. CDR3 bases: TGTGCCAGCAGTGTCGTAGGAGCTAACTATGGCTACACCTTC. This encodes CASSVVGANYGYTF.

This clone appeared a single time. This rearrangement joins TRBV9 to TRBJ2-2; 7 bases map to TRBD1. The germline gives CDR1 SGDLS, CDR2 YYNGEE. This CDR3 is built from 14 residues. The junction had 5 bases not matched to a gene; V was cut back by 3 bases and J by 6 bases. CDR3 DNA: TGTGCCAGCAGCGCAACTACAGGGGCCGGGGAGCTGTTTTTT. Amino acid sequence: CASSATTGAGELFF.

The chain uses TRBV9 and TRBJ2-3; 9 nucleotides agree with TRBD2. Germline trimming cut 0 bases from V and 2 bases from J; bases unmatched to any gene: 7. Germline values: CDR1 SGDLS, CDR2 YYNGEE. This CDR3 is built from 17 residues. The CDR3 spells CASSVGVSGGLTDTQYF. DNA of the CDR3: TGTGCCAGCAGCGTAGGGGTTAGCGGGGGCCTCACAGATACGCAGTATTTT.

A few counts support this clone. J is TRBJ1-6 and V is TRBV10-2; D is possibly TRBD1 (5 bases). This CDR3 is built from 13 residues. The germline V gene has CDR1 WSHSY and CDR2 SAAADI. The V gene lost 6 bases and the J gene lost 10 bases, with 13 bases spanning the gap. The CDR3 coding sequence is TGCGCCAGCAGCAACCCAGGGTTCTCACCCCTCCACTTT. It is translated as CASSNPGFSPLHF.

Points on this clone: The same CDR3 is also encoded by other DNA sequences in this sample. The chain carries TRBV6-1 and TRBJ2-3; D possibly corresponds to TRBD1 (6 bases). The CDR3 runs 15 residues. V lost 3 bases, J lost 3 bases, and 13 bases lay in between. The germline V gene encodes CDR1 MNHNS and CDR2 SASEGT. The CDR3 is CASSDGQGSTDTQYF. The CDR3 DNA reads TGTGCCAGCAGTGATGGGCAGGGGTCGACAGATACGCAGTATTTT.

The gene calls are TRBV29-1 and TRBJ1-2, with D unclear. This CDR3 is 10 amino acids long. Trimming removed 5 bases at V and 4 bases at J, with 5 bases between. Germline CDR1 and CDR2: SQVTM and ANQGSEA. The CDR3 bases are TGCAGCGTTTACAGCTATGGCTACACCTTC. Translated: CSVYSYGYTF. Drawing the rest from reference TRBV29-1 and TRBJ1-2, the complete variable domain is SAVISQKPSRDICQRGTSLTIQCQVDSQVTMMFWYRQQPGQSLTLIATANQGSEATYESGFVIDKFPISRPNLTFSTLTVSNMSPEDSSIYLCSVYSYGYTFGSGTRLTVV.

This chain uses TRBV4-3 with TRBJ2-2; no definite D call. Germline CDR1 is LGHNA and CDR2 is YSLEER. V was clipped by 3 bases and J by 8 bases, with 4 bases between them. This CDR3 spans 11 amino acids. For the CDR3, the DNA is TGCGCCAGCAGCCAGGCAGGGGAGCTGTTTTTT. Amino acids: CASSQAGELFF.

V usage is TRBV5-1 and J usage is TRBJ1-4; a weak D match, TRBD1 (6 bases). Germline-derived CDR1 and CDR2 are SGHRS and YFSETQ. V was trimmed by 4 bases and J by 5 bases, leaving 15 bases between them. The CDR3 totals 15 residues. Here the CDR3 DNA reads TGCGCCAGCAGCATACAGGGTCTCGGAAATGAAAAACTGTTTTTT. This codes for CASSIQGLGNEKLFF.

The CDR3 loop is CAWSSGFDQPQHF. The DNA for the CDR3 is TGTGCCTGGAGCTCGGGGTTCGATCAGCCCCAGCATTTT. This chain links TRBV30 with TRBJ1-5; D gene unclear. Trimming pared 3 bases from V and 5 bases from J, leaving 11 bases between. The germline V gene encodes CDR1 GTSNPN and CDR2 SVGIG (reference sequence). This CDR3 contains 13 residues. Full variable domain (rest looked up from reference TRBV30 and TRBJ1-5): SQTIHQWPATLVQPVGSPLSLECTVEGTSNPNLYWYRQAAGRGLQLLFYSVGIGQISSEVPQNLSASRPQDRQFILSSKKLLLSDSGFYLCAWSSGFDQPQHFGDGTRLSIL.

V is TRBV18 and J is TRBJ1-5, with D maybe TRBD1 (5 bases). With 1 base removed from V and 7 bases from J, the gap between germline ends came to 11 bases. The length of the CDR3 is 14 residues. Per germline, CDR1 KGHSH and CDR2 LQKENI. CDR3 nucleotides: TGTGCCAGCTCACCACAGGGGAAGGGGCAGCCCCAGCATTTT. Protein sequence: CASSPQGKGQPQHF.

For the CDR3, the DNA is TGTGCCAGCCGTACAGGGAGTGGAAGCAATCAGCCCCAGCATTTT. It yields the protein CASRTGSGSNQPQHF. V is TRBV27 and J is TRBJ1-5; TRBD1 is a possible D gene (6 bases). The CDR3 length is 15 residues. The V end was cut by 8 bases, the J end by 1 base, with 15 bases between. Germline values: CDR1 MNHEY, CDR2 SMNVEV (reference sequence).

This clone was recorded once. The chain is built from TRBV29-1 and TRBJ2-1, with D unclear. V lost 6 bases, J lost 2 bases, and 11 bases lay in between. CDR1 SQVTM and CDR2 ANQGSEA come from the germline V gene. The CDR3 runs to 13 residues. The CDR3 loop is CSVRRLTYNEQFF. The CDR3 nucleotides are TGCAGCGTCCGGAGACTCACCTACAATGAGCAGTTCTTC.

The rearrangement links TRBV30 to TRBJ2-7; 13 nucleotides align to TRBD2. J was trimmed by 6 bases and V by 4 bases; bases with no gene match: 3. Germline lookup yields CDR1 GTSNPN and CDR2 SVGIG (reference sequence). The CDR3 runs 13 residues. CDR3 residues: CAWNGLAGAEQYF. In nucleotides, the CDR3 is TGTGCCTGGAACGGACTAGCGGGAGCCGAGCAGTACTTC.

The chain joins TRBV21-1 to TRBJ1-4; TRBD1, the table's D call, was not compared with the DNA. TRBV21-1 is labeled a pseudogene. This CDR3 spans 15 amino acids. The CDR3 sequence is CASSKVQADNEKLFF. CDR3 DNA sequence: TGTGCCAGCAGCAAAGTGCAGGCCGATAATGAAAAACTGTTTTTT.

The rearrangement uses TRBV27 and TRBJ2-2; 8 bases line up with TRBD2. Germline-derived CDR1 and CDR2 are MNHEY and SMNVEV (reference sequence). This CDR3 is 15 amino acids long. V shed 10 bases, J shed 6 bases, and the junction held 13 bases outside the gene matches. The CDR3 DNA follows: TGTGCCACCACCTTCCTCGGGGGACTAGCCGGGGAGCTGTTTTTT. It is translated as CATTFLGGLAGELFF.

The chain employs TRBV9 and TRBJ2-1; 9 nucleotides align to TRBD2. The CDR3 is 16 amino acids. The J segment lost 2 bases and the V segment lost 3 bases, leaving 6 bases of the junction unmatched. The germline CDR1 and CDR2 sequences are SGDLS and YYNGEE. CDR3 protein: CASSDQGLAPYNEQFF. The CDR3 region has the DNA TGTGCCAGCAGCGACCAGGGACTAGCACCCTACAATGAGCAGTTCTTC.

The chain recombines TRBV29-1 with TRBJ1-2, with D uncertain. V was pared by 2 bases and J by 6 bases, with 10 bases between. Germline V CDR1 and CDR2: SQVTM, ANQGSEA. There are 12 residues in the CDR3. The CDR3 bases are TGCAGCGTTGAATTGTTGCGGGATGGCTACACCTTC. Its translation is CSVELLRDGYTF.

This chain links TRBV6-5 with TRBJ2-7; possibly TRBD2 for D (5 bases). The CDR3 loop spans 11 amino acids. Per the germline V gene, CDR1 is MNHEY and CDR2 is SVGAGI. V dropped 2 bases and J dropped 12 bases, with 11 bases sitting between them. This CDR3 reads CASSYPSGRYF. Here the CDR3 DNA reads TGTGCCAGCAGTTACCCGTCTGGGAGGTACTTC.